Here is one T cell receptor beta chain with its context. Germline CDR1 SQVTM, CDR2 ANQGSEA. The CDR3 consists of 12 residues. V shed 4 bases and J shed 4 bases, with 8 bases lying between them. The table came from immunoSEQ multiplex PCR; TCRdb's copy has only in-frame clones and leaves some out. The sample lists roughly 150,000 clones; around 85% were seen once. The data originate from a study of cytomegalovirus exposure and HLA in healthy donors. The sequenced sample consisted of PBMCs. The sequence was obtained from a woman aged 30 to 39 in good health and CMV-seronegative. The chain carries TRBV29-1 and TRBJ1-5; D not certain. DNA for the CDR3: TGCAGCGTTGGGGGTGGAAATCAGCCCCAGCATTTT. Protein: CSVGGGNQPQHF.